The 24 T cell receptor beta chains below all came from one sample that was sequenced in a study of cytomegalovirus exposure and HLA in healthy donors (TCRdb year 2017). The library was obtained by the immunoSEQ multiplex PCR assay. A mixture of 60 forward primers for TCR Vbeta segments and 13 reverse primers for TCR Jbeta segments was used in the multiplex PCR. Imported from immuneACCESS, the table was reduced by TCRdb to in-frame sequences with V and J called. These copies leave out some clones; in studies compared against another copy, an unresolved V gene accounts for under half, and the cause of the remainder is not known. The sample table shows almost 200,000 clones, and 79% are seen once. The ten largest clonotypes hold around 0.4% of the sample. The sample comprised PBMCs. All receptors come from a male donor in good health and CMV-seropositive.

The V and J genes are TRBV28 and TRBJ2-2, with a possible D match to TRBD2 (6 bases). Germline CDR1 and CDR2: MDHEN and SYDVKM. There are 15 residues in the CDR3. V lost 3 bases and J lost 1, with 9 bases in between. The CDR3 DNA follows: TGTGCCAGCAGTTTCGGGGGAAAGAACACCGGGGAGCTGTTTTTT. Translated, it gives CASSFGGKNTGELFF.

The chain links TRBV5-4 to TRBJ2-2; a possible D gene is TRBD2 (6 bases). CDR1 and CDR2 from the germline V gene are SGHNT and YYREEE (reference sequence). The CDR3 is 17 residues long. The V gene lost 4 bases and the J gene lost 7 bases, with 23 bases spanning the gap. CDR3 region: CASSPSGGETWVGELFF. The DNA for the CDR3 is TGTGCCAGCAGCCCCTCCGGCGGGGAAACATGGGTCGGGGAGCTGTTTTTT.

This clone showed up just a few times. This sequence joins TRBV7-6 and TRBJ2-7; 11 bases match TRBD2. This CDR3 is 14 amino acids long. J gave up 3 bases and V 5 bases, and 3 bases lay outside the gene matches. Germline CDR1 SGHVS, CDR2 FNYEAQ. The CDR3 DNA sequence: TGTGCCAGCAGCCTGACTAGCGGGGACTACGAGCAGTACTTC. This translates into CASSLTSGDYEQYF. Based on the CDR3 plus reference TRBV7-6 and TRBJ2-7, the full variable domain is GAGVSQSPRYKVTKRGQDVALRCDPISGHVSLYWYRQALGQGPEFLTYFNYEAQQDKSGLPNDRFSAERPEGSISTLTIQRTEQRDSAMYRCASSLTSGDYEQYFGPGTRLTVT.

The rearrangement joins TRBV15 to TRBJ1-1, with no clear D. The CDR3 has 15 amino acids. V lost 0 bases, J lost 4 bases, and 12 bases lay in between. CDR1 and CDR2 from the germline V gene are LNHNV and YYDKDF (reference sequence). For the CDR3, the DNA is TGTGCCACCAGCAGAGATCTCCGAGGGCCCACTGAAGCTTTCTTT. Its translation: CATSRDLRGPTEAFF. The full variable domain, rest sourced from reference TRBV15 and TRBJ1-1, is DAMVIQNPRYQVTQFGKPVTLSCSQTLNHNVMYWYQQKSSQAPKLLFHYYDKDFNNEADTPDNFQSRRPNTSFCFLDIRSPGLGDTAMYLCATSRDLRGPTEAFFGQGTRLTVV.

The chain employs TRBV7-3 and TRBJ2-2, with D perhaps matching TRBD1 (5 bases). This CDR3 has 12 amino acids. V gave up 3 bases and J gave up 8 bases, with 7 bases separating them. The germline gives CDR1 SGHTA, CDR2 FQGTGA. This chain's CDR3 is CASSFRGGELFF. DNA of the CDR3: TGTGCCAGCAGCTTTAGGGGTGGGGAGCTGTTTTTT.

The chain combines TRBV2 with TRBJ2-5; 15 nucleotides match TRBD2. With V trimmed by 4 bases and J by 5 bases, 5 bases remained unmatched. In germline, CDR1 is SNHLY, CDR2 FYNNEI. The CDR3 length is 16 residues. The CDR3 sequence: CASSALGLAGGETQYF. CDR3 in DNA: TGTGCCAGCAGTGCACTGGGACTAGCGGGAGGCGAGACCCAGTACTTC.

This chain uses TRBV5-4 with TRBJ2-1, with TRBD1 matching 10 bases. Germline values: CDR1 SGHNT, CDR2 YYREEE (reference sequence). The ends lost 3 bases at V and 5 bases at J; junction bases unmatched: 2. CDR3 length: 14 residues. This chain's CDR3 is CASSWGQGNNEQFF. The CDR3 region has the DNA TGTGCCAGCAGCTGGGGACAGGGGAACAATGAGCAGTTCTTC.

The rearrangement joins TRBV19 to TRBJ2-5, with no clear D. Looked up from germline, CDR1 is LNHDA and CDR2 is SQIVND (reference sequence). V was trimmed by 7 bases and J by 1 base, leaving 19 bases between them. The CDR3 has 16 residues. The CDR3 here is CASTLTYRASQETQYF. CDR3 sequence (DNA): TGTGCCAGTACTCTAACCTACCGAGCGTCCCAAGAGACCCAGTACTTC. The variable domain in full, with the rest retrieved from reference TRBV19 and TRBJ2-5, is DGGITQSPKYLFRKEGQNVTLSCEQNLNHDAMYWYRQDPGQGLRLIYYSQIVNDFQKGDIAEGYSVSREKKESFPLTVTSAQKNPTAFYLCASTLTYRASQETQYFGPGTRLLVL.

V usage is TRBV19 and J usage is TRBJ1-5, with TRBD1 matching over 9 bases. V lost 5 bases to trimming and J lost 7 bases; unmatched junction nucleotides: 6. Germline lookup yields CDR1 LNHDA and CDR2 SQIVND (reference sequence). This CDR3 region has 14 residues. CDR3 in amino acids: CASSGRDREQPQHF. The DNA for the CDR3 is TGTGCCAGTAGTGGCCGGGACAGGGAACAGCCCCAGCATTTT.

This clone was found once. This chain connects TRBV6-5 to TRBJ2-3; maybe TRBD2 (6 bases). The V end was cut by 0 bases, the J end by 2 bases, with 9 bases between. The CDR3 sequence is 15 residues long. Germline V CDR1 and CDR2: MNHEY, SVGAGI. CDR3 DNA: TGTGCCAGCAGTTACTCGGAGGGGACCACAGATACGCAGTATTTT. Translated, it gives CASSYSEGTTDTQYF.

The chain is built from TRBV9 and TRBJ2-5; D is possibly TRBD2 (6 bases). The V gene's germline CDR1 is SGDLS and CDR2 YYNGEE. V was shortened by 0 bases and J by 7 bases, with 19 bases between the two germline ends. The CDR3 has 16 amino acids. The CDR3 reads CASSVAVGGPRATQYF. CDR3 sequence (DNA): TGTGCCAGCAGCGTAGCGGTGGGGGGTCCCCGCGCGACCCAGTACTTC.

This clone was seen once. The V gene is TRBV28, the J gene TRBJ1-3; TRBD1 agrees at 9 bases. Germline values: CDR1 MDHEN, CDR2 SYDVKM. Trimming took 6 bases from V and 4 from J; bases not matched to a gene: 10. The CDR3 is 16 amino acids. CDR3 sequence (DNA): TGTGCCAGCAGGTCGCCACAGGGGGCGCAAGGAAACACCATATATTTT. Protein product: CASRSPQGAQGNTIYF. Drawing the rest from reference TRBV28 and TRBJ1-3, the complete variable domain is DVKVTQSSRYLVKRTGEKVFLECVQDMDHENMFWYRQDPGLGLRLIYFSYDVKMKEKGDIPEGYSVSREKKERFSLILESASTNQTSMYLCASRSPQGAQGNTIYFGEGSWLTVV.

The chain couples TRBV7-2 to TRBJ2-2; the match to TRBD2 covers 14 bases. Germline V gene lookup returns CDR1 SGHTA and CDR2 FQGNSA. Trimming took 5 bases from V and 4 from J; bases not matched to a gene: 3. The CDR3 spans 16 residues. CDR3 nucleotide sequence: TGTGCCAGCAGCAGGACTAGCGGGGGGCGCACCGGGGAGCTGTTTTTT. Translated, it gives CASSRTSGGRTGELFF.

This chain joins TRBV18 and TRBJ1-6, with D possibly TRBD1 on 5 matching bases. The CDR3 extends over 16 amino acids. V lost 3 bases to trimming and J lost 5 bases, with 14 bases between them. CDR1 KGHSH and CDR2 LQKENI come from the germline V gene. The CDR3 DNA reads TGTGCCAGCTCACCCTTTATCGGGGGGGATAATTCACCCCTCCACTTT. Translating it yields CASSPFIGGDNSPLHF.

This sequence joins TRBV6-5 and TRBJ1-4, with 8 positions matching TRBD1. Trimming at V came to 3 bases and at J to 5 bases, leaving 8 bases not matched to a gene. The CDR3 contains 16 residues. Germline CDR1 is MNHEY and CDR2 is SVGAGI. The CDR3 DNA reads TGTGCCAGCAGTTATCTCGACAGGGGAAGAAATGAAAAACTGTTTTTT. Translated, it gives CASSYLDRGRNEKLFF.

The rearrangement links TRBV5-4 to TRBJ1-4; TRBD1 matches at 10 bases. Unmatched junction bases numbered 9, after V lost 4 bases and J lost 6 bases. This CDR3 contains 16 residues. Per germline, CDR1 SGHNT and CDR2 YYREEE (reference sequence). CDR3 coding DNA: TGTGCCAGCAGCCTGAAATCCGGGACAGGGGATGAAAAACTGTTTTTT. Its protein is CASSLKSGTGDEKLFF. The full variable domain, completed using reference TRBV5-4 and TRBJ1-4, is ETGVTQSPTHLIKTRGQQVTLRCSSQSGHNTVSWYQQALGQGPQFIFQYYREEENGRGNFPPRFSGLQFPNYSSELNVNALELDDSALYLCASSLKSGTGDEKLFFGSGTQLSVL.

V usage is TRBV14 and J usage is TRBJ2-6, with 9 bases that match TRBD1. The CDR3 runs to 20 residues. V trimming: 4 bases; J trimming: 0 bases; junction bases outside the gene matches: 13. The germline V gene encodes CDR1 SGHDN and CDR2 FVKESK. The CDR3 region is CASSLPGQGRPRSGANVLTF. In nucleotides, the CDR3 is TGTGCCAGCAGCCTACCCGGACAGGGGCGCCCCCGCTCTGGGGCCAACGTCCTGACTTTC.

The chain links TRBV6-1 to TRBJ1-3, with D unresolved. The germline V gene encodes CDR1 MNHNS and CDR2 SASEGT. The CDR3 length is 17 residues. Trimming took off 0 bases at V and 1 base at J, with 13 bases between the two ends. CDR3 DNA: TGTGCCAGCAGTGAAGCGGGCCAAGCGGGATCTGGAAACACCATATATTTT. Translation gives CASSEAGQAGSGNTIYF.

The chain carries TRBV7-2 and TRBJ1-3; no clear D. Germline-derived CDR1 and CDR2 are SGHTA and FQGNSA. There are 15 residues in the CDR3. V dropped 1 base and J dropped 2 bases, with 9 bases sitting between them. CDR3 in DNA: TGTGCCAGCAGCTTAGTGTCTGTAACTGGAAACACCATATATTTT. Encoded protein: CASSLVSVTGNTIYF. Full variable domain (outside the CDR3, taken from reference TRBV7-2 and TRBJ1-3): GAGVSQSPSNKVTEKGKDVELRCDPISGHTALYWYRQSLGQGLEFLIYFQGNSAPDKSGLPSDRFSAERTGGSVSTLTIQRTQQEDSAVYLCASSLVSVTGNTIYFGEGSWLTVV.

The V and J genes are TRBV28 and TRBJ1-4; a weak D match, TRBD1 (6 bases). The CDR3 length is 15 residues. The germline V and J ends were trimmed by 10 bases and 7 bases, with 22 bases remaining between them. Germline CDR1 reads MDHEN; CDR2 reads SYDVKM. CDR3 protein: CATRAQGQAGEKLFF. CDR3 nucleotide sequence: TGTGCCACCCGGGCCCAGGGGCAAGCCGGTGAAAAACTGTTTTTT. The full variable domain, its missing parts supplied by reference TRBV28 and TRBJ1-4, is DVKVTQSSRYLVKRTGEKVFLECVQDMDHENMFWYRQDPGLGLRLIYFSYDVKMKEKGDIPEGYSVSREKKERFSLILESASTNQTSMYLCATRAQGQAGEKLFFGSGTQLSVL.

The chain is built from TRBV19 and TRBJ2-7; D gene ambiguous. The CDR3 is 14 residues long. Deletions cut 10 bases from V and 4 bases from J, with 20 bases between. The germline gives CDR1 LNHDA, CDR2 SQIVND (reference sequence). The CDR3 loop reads CATRVEATPYEQYF. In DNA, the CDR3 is TGTGCCACCCGGGTAGAGGCTACCCCTTACGAGCAGTACTTC.

The CDR3 region has the DNA TGCGCCAGCAGCTTGGTAGCGGGGGTCCACGAGCAGTACTTC. As protein: CASSLVAGVHEQYF. The chain links TRBV5-1 to TRBJ2-7; 9 nucleotides line up with TRBD2. The CDR3 is 14 amino acids. The germline V gene encodes CDR1 SGHRS and CDR2 YFSETQ. J lost 5 bases, V lost 0 bases, and 3 bases had no gene match.

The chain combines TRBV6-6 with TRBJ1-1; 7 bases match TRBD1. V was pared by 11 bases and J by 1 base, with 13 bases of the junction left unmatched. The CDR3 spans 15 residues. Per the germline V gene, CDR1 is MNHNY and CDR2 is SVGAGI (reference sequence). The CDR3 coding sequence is TGTGCCGGGAGTGAGCCGGCAGGGGGGAACACTGAAGCTTTCTTT. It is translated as CAGSEPAGGNTEAFF.

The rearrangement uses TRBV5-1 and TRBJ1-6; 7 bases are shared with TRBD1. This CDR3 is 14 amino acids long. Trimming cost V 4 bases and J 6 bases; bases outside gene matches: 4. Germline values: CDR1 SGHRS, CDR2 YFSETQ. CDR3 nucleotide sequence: TGCGCCAGCAGCGCGGGACAGACTAATTCACCCCTCCACTTT. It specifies CASSAGQTNSPLHF. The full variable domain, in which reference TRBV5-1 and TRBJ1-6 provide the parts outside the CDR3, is KAGVTQTPRYLIKTRGQQVTLSCSPISGHRSVSWYQQTPGQGLQFLFEYFSETQRNKGNFPGRFSGRQFSNSRSEMNVSTLELGDSALYLCASSAGQTNSPLHFGNGTRLTVT.